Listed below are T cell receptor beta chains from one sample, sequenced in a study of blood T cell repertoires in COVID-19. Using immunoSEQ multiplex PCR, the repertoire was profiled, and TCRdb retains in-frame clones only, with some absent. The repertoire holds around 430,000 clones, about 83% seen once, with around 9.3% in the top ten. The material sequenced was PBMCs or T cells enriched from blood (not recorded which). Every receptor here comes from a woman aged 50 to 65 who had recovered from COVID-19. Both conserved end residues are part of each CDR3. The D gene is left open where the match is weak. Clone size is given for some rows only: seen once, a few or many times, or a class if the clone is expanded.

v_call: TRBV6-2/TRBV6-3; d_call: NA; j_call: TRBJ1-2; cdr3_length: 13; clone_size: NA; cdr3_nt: TGTGCCAGCAGCTGGCAGGGTCCCTATGGCTACACCTTC; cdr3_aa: CASSWQGPYGYTF
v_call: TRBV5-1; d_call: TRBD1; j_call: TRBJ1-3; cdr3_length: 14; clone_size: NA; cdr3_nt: TGCGCCAGCAGCTTGACCGGGACAGATAACACCATATATTTT; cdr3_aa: CASSLTGTDNTIYF
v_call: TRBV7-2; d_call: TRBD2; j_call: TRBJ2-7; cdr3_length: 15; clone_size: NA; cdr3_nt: TGTGCCAGCAGTTATAGCGGGGGTAGCTCCTACGAGCAGTACTTC; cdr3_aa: CASSYSGGSSYEQYF
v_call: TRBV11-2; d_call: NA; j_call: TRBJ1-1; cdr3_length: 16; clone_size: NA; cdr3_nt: TGTGCCAGCAGTAGACCCGGGACCCCAGGGAGGACTGAAGCTTTCTTT; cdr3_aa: CASSRPGTPGRTEAFF
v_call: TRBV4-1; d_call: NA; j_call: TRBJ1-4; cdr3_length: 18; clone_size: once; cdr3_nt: TGCGCCAGCAGCCAAGATTGGGGGACACAAACAACTAATGAAAAACTGTTTTTT; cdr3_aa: CASSQDWGTQTTNEKLFF
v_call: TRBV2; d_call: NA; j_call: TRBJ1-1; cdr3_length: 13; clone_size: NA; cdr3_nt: TGTGCCAGCAGTGCCGACAGGAACACTGAAGCTTTCTTT; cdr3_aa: CASSADRNTEAFF
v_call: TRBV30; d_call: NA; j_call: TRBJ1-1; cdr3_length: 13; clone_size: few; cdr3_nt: TGTGCCTGGATACGGCAGGGGATCACTGAAGCTTTCTTT; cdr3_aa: CAWIRQGITEAFF
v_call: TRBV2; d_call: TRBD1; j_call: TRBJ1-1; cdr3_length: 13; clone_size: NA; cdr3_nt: TGTGCCAGCAGTACCGACAGGGTAACTGAAGCTTTCTTT; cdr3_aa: CASSTDRVTEAFF
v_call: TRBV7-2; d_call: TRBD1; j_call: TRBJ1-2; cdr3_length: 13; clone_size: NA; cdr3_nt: TGTGCCAGCAGCTTTCAGGGGGCCGGGGGCTACACCTTC; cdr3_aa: CASSFQGAGGYTF
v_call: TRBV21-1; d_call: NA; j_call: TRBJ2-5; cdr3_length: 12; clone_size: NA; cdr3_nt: TGTGCCAGCAGCAAAGATCGGGGGACCCAGTACTTC; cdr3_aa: CASSKDRGTQYF
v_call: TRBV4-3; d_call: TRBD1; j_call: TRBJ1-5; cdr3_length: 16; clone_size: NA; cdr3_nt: TGCGCCAGCAGCCCAGGGACAGGGGGAAGCAATCAGCCCCAGCATTTT; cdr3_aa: CASSPGTGGSNQPQHF
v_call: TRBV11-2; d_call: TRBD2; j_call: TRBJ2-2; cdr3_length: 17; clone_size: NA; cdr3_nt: TGTGCCAGCAGCAAAGCGACTAGCGGGCCTTACACCGGGGAGCTGTTTTTT; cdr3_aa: CASSKATSGPYTGELFF
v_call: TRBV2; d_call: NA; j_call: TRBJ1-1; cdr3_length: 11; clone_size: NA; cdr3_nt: TGTGCCAGCAGCCCAGACAGGCAAGCTTTCTTT; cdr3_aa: CASSPDRQAFF
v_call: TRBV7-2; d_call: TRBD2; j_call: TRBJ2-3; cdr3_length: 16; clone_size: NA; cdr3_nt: TGTGCCAGCAGCCCGGGACTAGCGGGGGGCACAGATACGCAGTATTTT; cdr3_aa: CASSPGLAGGTDTQYF
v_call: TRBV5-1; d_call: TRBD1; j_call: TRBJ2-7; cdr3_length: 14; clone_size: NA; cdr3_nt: TGCGCCAGCAGCCTAGGACAGGGAGGAGACGAGCAGTACTTC; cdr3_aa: CASSLGQGGDEQYF
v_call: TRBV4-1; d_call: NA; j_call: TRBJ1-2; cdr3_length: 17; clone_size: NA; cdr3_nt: TGCGCCAAACGAATTTTTGGGACACAGAAATCTAACTATGGCTACACCTTC; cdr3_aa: CAKRIFGTQKSNYGYTF
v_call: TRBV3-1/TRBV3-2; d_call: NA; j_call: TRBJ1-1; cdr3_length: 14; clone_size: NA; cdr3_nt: TGTGCCAGCAGCAACGACAGGCTTAGCGCTGAAGCTTTCTTT; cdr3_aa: CASSNDRLSAEAFF
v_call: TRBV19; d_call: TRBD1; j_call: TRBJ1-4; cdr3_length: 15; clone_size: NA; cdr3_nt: TGTGCCAGTAGTATGATAAGGGGGCAAGGAGAAAAACTGTTTTTT; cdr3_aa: CASSMIRGQGEKLFF
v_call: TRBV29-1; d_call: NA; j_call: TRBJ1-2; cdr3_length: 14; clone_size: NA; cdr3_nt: TGCAGCGTGTTCTCAGGGGCCCATTTGGATGGCTACACCTTC; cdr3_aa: CSVFSGAHLDGYTF
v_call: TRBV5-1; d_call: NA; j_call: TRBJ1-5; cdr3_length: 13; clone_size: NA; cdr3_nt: TGCGCCAGCAGCTTGCGACCTGAGGGGCCCCAGCATTTT; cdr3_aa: CASSLRPEGPQHF
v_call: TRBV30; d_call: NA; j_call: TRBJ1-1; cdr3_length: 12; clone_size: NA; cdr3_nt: TGTGCCTGGACCTTTGGGGGGACTGAAGCTTTCTTT; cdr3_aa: CAWTFGGTEAFF
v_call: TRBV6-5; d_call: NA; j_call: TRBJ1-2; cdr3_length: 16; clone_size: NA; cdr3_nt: TGTGCCAGCAGTTACCATGAGGGAGTGGGATTCCGGGGCTACACCTTC; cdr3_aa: CASSYHEGVGFRGYTF
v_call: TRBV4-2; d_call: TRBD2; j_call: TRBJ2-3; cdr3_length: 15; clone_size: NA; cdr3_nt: TGTGCCAGCAGCCAAGAAGCGGGGTACACAGATACGCAGTATTTT; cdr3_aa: CASSQEAGYTDTQYF
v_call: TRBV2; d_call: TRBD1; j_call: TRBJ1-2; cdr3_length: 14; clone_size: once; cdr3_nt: TGTGCCAGCAGTCGACTCGGACAGGGTTCGGACTACACCTTC; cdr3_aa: CASSRLGQGSDYTF
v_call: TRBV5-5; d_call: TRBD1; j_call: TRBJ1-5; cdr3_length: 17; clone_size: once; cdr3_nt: TGTGCCAGCAGCCTCGGGACAGGAAGATTTATCAATCAGCCCCAGCATTTT; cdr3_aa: CASSLGTGRFINQPQHF
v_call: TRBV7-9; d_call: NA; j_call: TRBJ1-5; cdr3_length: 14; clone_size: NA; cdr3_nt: TGTGCCAGCAGTGGAGGACAGCACAATCAGCCCCAGCATTTT; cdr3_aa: CASSGGQHNQPQHF
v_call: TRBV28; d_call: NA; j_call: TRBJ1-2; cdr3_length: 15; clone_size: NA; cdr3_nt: TGTGCCAGCAGCCCCGCCTCGGGGGGGATCAGTGGCTACACCTTC; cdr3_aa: CASSPASGGISGYTF
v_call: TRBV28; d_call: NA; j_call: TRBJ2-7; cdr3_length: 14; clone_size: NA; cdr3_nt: TGTGCCAGCAGTCCCACAGGGACCTACTACGAGCAGTACTTC; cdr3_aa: CASSPTGTYYEQYF
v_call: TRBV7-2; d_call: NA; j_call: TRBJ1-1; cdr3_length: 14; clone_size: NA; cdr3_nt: TGTGCCAGCAGCACCACCAGGGGTGTCACTGAAGCTTTCTTT; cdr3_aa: CASSTTRGVTEAFF
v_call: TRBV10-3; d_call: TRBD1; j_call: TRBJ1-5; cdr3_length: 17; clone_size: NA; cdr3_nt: TGTGCCATCAGTGCCCGGGACAGGGGGCTCGGCAATCAGCCCCAGCATTTT; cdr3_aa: CAISARDRGLGNQPQHF
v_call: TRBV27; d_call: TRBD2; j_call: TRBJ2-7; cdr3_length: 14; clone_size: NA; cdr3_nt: TGTGCCAGCACCCGGGGGGGGGCGGTCTACGAGCAGTACTTC; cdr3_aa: CASTRGGAVYEQYF
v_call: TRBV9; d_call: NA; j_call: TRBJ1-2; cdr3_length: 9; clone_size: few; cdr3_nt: TGTGCCAGCAACATCCCCCACACCTTC; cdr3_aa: CASNIPHTF
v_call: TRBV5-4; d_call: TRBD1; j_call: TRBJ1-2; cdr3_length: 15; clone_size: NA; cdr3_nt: TGTGCCAGCAGCTCCCCCGGACAGGGGGTCTATGGCTACACCTTC; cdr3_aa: CASSSPGQGVYGYTF
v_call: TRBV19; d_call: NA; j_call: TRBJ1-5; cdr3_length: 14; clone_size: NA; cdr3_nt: TGTGCCAGTAGTGCCCGAGACACGATACAGCCCCAGCATTTT; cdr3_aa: CASSARDTIQPQHF
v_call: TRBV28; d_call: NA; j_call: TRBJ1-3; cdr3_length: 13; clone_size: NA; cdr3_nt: TGTGCCAGCAGTTTATCAACCTACAACACCATATATTTT; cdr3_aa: CASSLSTYNTIYF
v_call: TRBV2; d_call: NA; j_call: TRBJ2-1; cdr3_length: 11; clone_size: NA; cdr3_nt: TGTGCCAGCAGTGACCCCGGTCGGCAGTTCTTC; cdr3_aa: CASSDPGRQFF
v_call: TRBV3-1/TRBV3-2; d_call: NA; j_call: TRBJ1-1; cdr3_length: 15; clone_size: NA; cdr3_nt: TGTGCCAGCAGCCAATGGGGGGGTACGGTGACTGAAGCTTTCTTT; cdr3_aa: CASSQWGGTVTEAFF
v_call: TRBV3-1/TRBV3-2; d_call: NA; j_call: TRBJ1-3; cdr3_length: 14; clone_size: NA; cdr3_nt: TGTGCCAGCAGCCAAGGGGCCTCTGGAAACACCATATATTTT; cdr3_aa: CASSQGASGNTIYF
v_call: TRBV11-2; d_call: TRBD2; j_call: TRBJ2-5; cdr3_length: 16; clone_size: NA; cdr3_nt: TGTGCCAGCAGCTTTTCTCTAGCGGGGGTCGGGGAGACCCAGTACTTC; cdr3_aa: CASSFSLAGVGETQYF
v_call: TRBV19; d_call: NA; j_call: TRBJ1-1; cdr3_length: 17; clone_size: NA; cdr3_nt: TGTGCCAGTACCCCGAGCCCTTTTGGGGGAGGGAACACTGAAGCTTTCTTT; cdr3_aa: CASTPSPFGGGNTEAFF
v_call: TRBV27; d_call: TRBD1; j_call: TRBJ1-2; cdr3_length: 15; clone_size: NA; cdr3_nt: TGTGCCAGCAGTTTATGGGCAGGGGGCGACTATGGCTACACCTTC; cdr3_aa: CASSLWAGGDYGYTF
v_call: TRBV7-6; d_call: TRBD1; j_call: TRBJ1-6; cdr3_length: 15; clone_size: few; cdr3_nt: TGTGCCAGCAGCTTGAAGGGGGCGGGTAATTCACCCCTCCACTTT; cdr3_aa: CASSLKGAGNSPLHF
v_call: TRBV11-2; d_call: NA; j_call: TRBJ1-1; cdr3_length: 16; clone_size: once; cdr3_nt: TGTGCCAGCAGCTTAGTAAATGGCAGAAGAAACACTGAAGCTTTCTTT; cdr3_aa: CASSLVNGRRNTEAFF
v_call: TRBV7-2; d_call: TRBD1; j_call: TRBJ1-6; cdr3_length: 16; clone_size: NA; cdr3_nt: TGTGCCAGCAGCTTAGGGGGACAGGGAAATAATTCACCCCTCCACTTT; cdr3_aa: CASSLGGQGNNSPLHF
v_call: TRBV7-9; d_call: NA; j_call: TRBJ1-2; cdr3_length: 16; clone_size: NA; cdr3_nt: TGTGCCAGCAGCCATACCCCCGGGGAGGGCACTGGAGGCTACACCTTC; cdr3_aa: CASSHTPGEGTGGYTF
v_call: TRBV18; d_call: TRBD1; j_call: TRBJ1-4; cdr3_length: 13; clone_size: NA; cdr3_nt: TGTGCCAGCTCCCGGGCGGACAGGGAAAAACTGTTTTTT; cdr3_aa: CASSRADREKLFF
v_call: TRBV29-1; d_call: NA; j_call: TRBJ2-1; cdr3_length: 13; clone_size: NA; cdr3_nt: TGCAGCGTTGAACGTCAACTGTCGAATGAGCAGTTCTTC; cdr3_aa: CSVERQLSNEQFF
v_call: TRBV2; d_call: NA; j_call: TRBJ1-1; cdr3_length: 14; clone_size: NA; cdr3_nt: TGTGCCAGCAGTTTGACCCAGGGGAACACTGAAGCTTTCTTT; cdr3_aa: CASSLTQGNTEAFF
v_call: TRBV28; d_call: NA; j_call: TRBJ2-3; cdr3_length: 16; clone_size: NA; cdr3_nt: TGTGCCAGCAGCCCCCGGGGGACTGGCGGTTCAGATACGCAGTATTTT; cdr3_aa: CASSPRGTGGSDTQYF
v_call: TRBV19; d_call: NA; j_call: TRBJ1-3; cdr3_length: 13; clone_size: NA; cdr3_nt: TGTGCCAGTAGGAGAGGCCCTGGAAACACCATATATTTT; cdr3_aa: CASRRGPGNTIYF
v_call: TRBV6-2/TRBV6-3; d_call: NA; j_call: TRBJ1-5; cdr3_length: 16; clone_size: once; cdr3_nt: TGTGCCAGCAGTTACTTGGGGGGGCTGAGCAATCAGCCCCAGCATTTT; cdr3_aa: CASSYLGGLSNQPQHF
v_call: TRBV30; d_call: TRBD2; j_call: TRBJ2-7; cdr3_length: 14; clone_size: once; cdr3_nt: TGTGCCTGGAGTCCCGGGGGGGCGCCCTACGAGCAGTACTTC; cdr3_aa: CAWSPGGAPYEQYF
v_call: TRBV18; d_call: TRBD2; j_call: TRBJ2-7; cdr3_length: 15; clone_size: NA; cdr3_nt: TGTGCCAGCTCACTTCTTAGCGGGCCCGATGGGGAGCAGTACTTC; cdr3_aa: CASSLLSGPDGEQYF
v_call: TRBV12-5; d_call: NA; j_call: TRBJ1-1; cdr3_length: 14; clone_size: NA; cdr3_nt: TGTGCTAGTGGTTTGAGCGGAACTTACACTGAAGCTTTCTTT; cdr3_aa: CASGLSGTYTEAFF
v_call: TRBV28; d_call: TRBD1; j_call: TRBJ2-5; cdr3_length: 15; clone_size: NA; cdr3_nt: TGTGCCAGCAGCAGACAGGGTCGGGGCCAAGAGACCCAGTACTTC; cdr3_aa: CASSRQGRGQETQYF